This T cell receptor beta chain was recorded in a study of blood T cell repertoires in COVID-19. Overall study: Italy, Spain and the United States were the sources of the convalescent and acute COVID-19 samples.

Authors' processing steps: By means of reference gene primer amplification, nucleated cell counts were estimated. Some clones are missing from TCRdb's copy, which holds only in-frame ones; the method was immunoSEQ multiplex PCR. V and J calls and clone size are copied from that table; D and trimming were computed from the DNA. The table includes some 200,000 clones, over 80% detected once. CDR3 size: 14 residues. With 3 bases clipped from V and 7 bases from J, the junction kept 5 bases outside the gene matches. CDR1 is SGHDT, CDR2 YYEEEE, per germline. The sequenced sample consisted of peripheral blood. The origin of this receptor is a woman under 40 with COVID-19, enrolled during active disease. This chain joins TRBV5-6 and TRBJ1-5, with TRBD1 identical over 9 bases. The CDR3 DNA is TGTGCCAGCAGCTACAGGGGGCAAGAACAGCCCCAGCATTTT. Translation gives CASSYRGQEQPQHF. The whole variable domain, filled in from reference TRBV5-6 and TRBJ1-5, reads DAGVTQSPTHLIKTRGQQVTLRCSPKSGHDTVSWYQQALGQGPQFIFQYYEEEERQRGNFPDRFSGHQFPNYSSELNVNALLLGDSALYLCASSYRGQEQPQHFGDGTRLSIL.